This T cell receptor (beta chain) appears in the sequencing data of a study of blood T cell repertoires in COVID-19. Study in general: Collection of acute and convalescent COVID-19 samples took place in the United States, Italy and Spain. Sources were T cells, B-cell-depleted T cells, or PBMCs; the material itself was cDNA or gDNA.

This clone was observed once. Enrollment of patients from Seattle took place during active infection, with longitudinal follow-up. The CDR3 loop spans 16 amino acids. Original analysis: Researchers report that nucleated cell counts were estimated from reference gene primer amplification. Sequencing used immunoSEQ multiplex PCR; TCRdb keeps in-frame clones, though not all of them. The D gene and trimming were derived from the DNA, and the V and J assignments and clone size from that table. The sample records around 360,000 clones, about 90% being singletons. This chain uses TRBV21-1 with TRBJ2-2; the D call TRBD1 from the table was never checked on the DNA. TRBV21-1 is given as a pseudogene. The sequence came from a woman aged 30 to 39 with COVID-19, enrolled during active disease. The specimen was peripheral blood. The CDR3 is CASITVQGENTGELFF. CDR3 sequence (DNA): TGTGCCAGCATAACTGTACAGGGGGAGAACACCGGGGAGCTGTTTTTT.